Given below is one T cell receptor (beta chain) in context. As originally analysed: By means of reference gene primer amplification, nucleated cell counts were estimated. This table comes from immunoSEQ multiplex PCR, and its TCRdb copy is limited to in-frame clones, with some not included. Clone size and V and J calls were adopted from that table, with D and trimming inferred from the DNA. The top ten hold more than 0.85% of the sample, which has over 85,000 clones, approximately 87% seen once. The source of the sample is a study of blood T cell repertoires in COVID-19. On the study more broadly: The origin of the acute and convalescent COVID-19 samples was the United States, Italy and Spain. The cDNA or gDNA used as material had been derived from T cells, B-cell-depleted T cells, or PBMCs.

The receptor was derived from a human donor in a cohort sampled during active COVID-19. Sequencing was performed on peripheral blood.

The CDR3 DNA is TGTGCCAGCTCACAACAAGGGGGACTAGCGGCGGGGAATGAGCAGTTCTTC. It encodes CASSQQGGLAAGNEQFF. The chain links TRBV18 to TRBJ2-1, with 11 bases lining up with TRBD2. The CDR3 has 17 amino acids. Per germline, CDR1 KGHSH and CDR2 LQKENI. Losses at the gene ends were 4 bases for V and 7 bases for J; bases not matched to a gene: 12.